The 25 T cell receptor beta chains below all came from one sample that was sequenced in a study of T cells after yellow fever vaccination. TCRdb re-called the 5' RACE reads through MiXCR, storing one row per CDR3 protein. The repertoire holds about 360,000 distinct CDR3 sequences, with 6.2% as singletons. Sequenced here: PBMCs, sampled 5 days after the yellow fever booster vaccination. These receptors were obtained from a man between 25 and 39 years old who received the YFV17D yellow fever vaccine.

A few counts support this clonotype. V usage is TRBV7-9 and J usage is TRBJ2-3, with D tentatively TRBD1 (5 bases). The CDR3 has 15 residues. With 5 bases removed from V and 1 base from J, the gap between germline ends came to 13 bases. CDR1 is SEHNR, CDR2 FQNEAQ, per germline (reference sequence). The CDR3 sequence is CASSRWGSGTDTQYF. In nucleotides, the CDR3 is TGTGCCAGCAGCCGCTGGGGCAGCGGCACAGATACGCAGTATTTT.

This clonotype has at least ten counts. The rearrangement uses TRBV6-1 and TRBJ2-1, with a tentative D call TRBD2 (5 bases). The CDR3 spans 14 residues. The germline V gene has CDR1 MNHNS and CDR2 SASEGT. V lost 6 bases, J lost 2 bases, and 11 bases lay in between. DNA for the CDR3: TGTGCCAGCAGACGGACTCCTACCTACAATGAGCAGTTCTTC. Residues: CASRRTPTYNEQFF.

This clonotype was observed at least ten times. This sequence joins TRBV29-1 and TRBJ2-7; D remains ambiguous. Per germline, CDR1 SQVTM and CDR2 ANQGSEA. V was cut by 4 bases and J by 6 bases, with 10 bases left in between. The CDR3 sequence is 11 residues long. In nucleotides, the CDR3 is TGCAGCGTTGGATATGGCGCCGAGCAGTACTTC. Protein sequence: CSVGYGAEQYF.

This clonotype was observed at least ten times. This chain joins TRBV20-1 and TRBJ2-1, with D possibly matching TRBD2 (6 bases). With 0 bases removed from V and 6 bases from J, the gap between germline ends came to 12 bases. This CDR3 is built from 14 residues. From germline, CDR1 is DFQATT and CDR2 SNEGSKA (reference sequence). CDR3: CSARDSGGPNEQFF. As DNA, the CDR3 is TGCAGTGCTAGAGATAGTGGAGGGCCCAATGAGCAGTTCTTC.

There are many counts of this clonotype. The chain combines TRBV27 with TRBJ2-7; 7 bases fit TRBD1. J was trimmed by 4 bases and V by 6 bases; bases with no gene match: 6. The CDR3 runs 13 residues. Germline V lookup: CDR1 MNHEY, CDR2 SMNVEV (reference sequence). CDR3 protein: CASRTTGLYEQYF. DNA for the CDR3: TGTGCCAGCAGAACGACAGGGCTTTACGAGCAGTACTTC.

This clonotype has ten or more counts. The gene calls are TRBV29-1 and TRBJ2-5, with D hard to call. V was cut by 3 bases and J by 5 bases, with 4 bases left in between. The length of the CDR3 is 10 residues. Germline V lookup: CDR1 SQVTM, CDR2 ANQGSEA. The CDR3, as DNA: TGCAGCGTTGAGTTTGAGACCCAGTACTTC. It translates to CSVEFETQYF.

As to this clonotype: Mismatch with germline at one junction end may stem from a read error. This rearrangement joins TRBV19 to TRBJ2-5, with TRBD2 identical over 9 bases. There are 14 residues in the CDR3. CDR1 is LNHDA, CDR2 SQIVND, per germline (reference sequence). CDR3 in amino acids: CTSTAASGKETQYF. CDR3 coding DNA: TGTACCAGTACTGCCGCTAGCGGGAAAGAGACCCAGTACTTC.

This clonotype has at least ten counts. The V gene is TRBV24-1, the J gene TRBJ2-1; D unclear. V lost 5 bases, J lost 4 bases, and 2 bases lay in between. CDR1 and CDR2 (germline): KGHDR, SFDVKD. The CDR3 has 11 residues. CDR3 protein: CATSAYNEQFF. CDR3 bases: TGTGCCACCAGTGCGTACAATGAGCAGTTCTTC.

This clonotype occurred many times. This rearrangement joins TRBV4-3 to TRBJ2-6; D remains unclear. This CDR3 contains 18 residues. Trimming took 1 base from V and 1 from J, leaving 14 bases between them. Germline CDR1 is LGHNA and CDR2 is YSLEER. The CDR3 here is CASSQAQSARSGANVLTF. CDR3 sequence (DNA): TGCGCCAGCAGCCAAGCTCAGAGCGCCCGGTCTGGGGCCAACGTCCTGACTTTC.

This clonotype was seen a few times. V is TRBV7-2 and J is TRBJ2-2; D unresolved. CDR1 is SGHTA, CDR2 FQGNSA, per germline. V was cut by 2 bases and J by 6 bases, with 16 bases left in between. This CDR3 spans 16 amino acids. CDR3 sequence: CASSLMSSRFSGELFF. The CDR3 DNA sequence: TGTGCCAGCAGCTTAATGTCCAGCAGGTTTTCCGGGGAGCTGTTTTTT.

The chain combines TRBV29-1 with TRBJ2-5; tentatively, D is TRBD2 (5 bases). CDR3 length: 14 residues. Germline CDR1 and CDR2: SQVTM and ANQGSEA. Trimming removed 0 bases at V and 1 base at J, with 9 bases between. Here the CDR3 reads CSVEDLAGQETQYF. CDR3 sequence (DNA): TGCAGCGTTGAAGATCTGGCGGGCCAAGAGACCCAGTACTTC.

The table lists this clonotype with many counts. The V call is TRBV24-1, the J call TRBJ2-1; the match to TRBD2 covers 8 bases. The V and J ends lost 1 base and 2 bases, in that order; junction bases with no gene match: 3. Germline V gives CDR1 KGHDR, CDR2 SFDVKD. The CDR3 length is 16 residues. The CDR3 sequence: CATSDLGSGAYNEQFF. In nucleotides, the CDR3 is TGTGCCACCAGTGATTTAGGTAGCGGGGCCTACAATGAGCAGTTCTTC.

This chain joins TRBV7-2 and TRBJ1-5; D is undetermined. The CDR3 runs 15 residues. Germline V CDR1 and CDR2: SGHTA, FQGNSA. Between the trimmed V and J ends, which lost 1 base and 1 base, there was a span of 8 bases. DNA for the CDR3: TGTGCCAGCAGCTTAGTGCAAGGGAGCAATCAGCCCCAGCATTTT. Translation gives CASSLVQGSNQPQHF.

This clonotype occurred a few times. The V and J genes are TRBV2 and TRBJ2-7; 7 bases map to TRBD2. The CDR3 is made up of 13 amino acids. V was pared by 4 bases and J by 3 bases, with 3 bases of the junction left unmatched. Germline assignment: CDR1 SNHLY and CDR2 FYNNEI. As DNA, the CDR3 is TGTGCCAGCAGTGTACGGGAGGACTACGAGCAGTACTTC. Its translation is CASSVREDYEQYF. The whole variable domain, filled in from reference TRBV2 and TRBJ2-7, reads EPEVTQTPSHQVTQMGQEVILRCVPISNHLYFYWYRQILGQKVEFLVSFYNNEISEKSEIFDDQFSVERPDGSNFTLKIRSTKLEDSAMYFCASSVREDYEQYFGPGTRLTVT.

This clonotype occurred many times. The rearrangement joins TRBV6-2 or TRBV6-3 to TRBJ1-5; D is possibly TRBD1 (5 bases). This CDR3 spans 12 amino acids. The V gene's germline CDR1 is MNHEY and CDR2 SVGEGT. The V gene lost 8 bases and the J gene lost 2 bases, with 7 bases spanning the gap. The CDR3 region is CASRDRNQPQHF. The CDR3 bases are TGTGCCAGCCGGGACCGCAATCAGCCCCAGCATTTT.

This clonotype was counted at least ten times. The chain has TRBV7-9 and TRBJ2-7; the match to TRBD1 covers 8 bases. Germline lookup yields CDR1 SEHNR and CDR2 FQNEAQ (reference sequence). The V segment lost 3 bases and the J segment 1 base; nucleotides outside the gene matches: 5. The CDR3 spans 15 residues. This CDR3 is CASSFGDRGSYEQYF. The CDR3 DNA reads TGTGCCAGCAGCTTTGGCGACAGGGGATCCTACGAGCAGTACTTC.

The chain carries TRBV20-1 and TRBJ1-2; D perhaps matches TRBD1 (5 bases). Trimming took 3 bases from V and 4 from J, leaving 21 bases between them. The CDR3 runs 16 residues. Per the germline V gene, CDR1 is DFQATT and CDR2 is SNEGSKA (reference sequence). CDR3 amino acids: CSARWEKGLWSYGYTF. DNA for the CDR3: TGCAGTGCTAGGTGGGAGAAGGGGCTCTGGAGCTATGGCTACACCTTC.

The CDR3 DNA is TGCAGTGCTAGAGATCGCAGCCGGATGACTCGGGAGCAGTACTTC. It translates to CSARDRSRMTREQYF. The J gene is TRBJ2-7, the V gene TRBV20-1; D gene unclear. This CDR3 region has 15 residues. CDR1 DFQATT and CDR2 SNEGSKA come from the germline V gene (reference sequence). The germline V and J ends were trimmed by 0 bases and 7 bases, with 19 bases remaining between them.

This clonotype has at least ten counts. The chain is built from TRBV7-2 and TRBJ2-5; TRBD1 aligns across 10 bases. The length of the CDR3 is 15 residues. Trimming at V came to 6 bases and at J to 4 bases, leaving 8 bases not matched to a gene. Germline CDR1 reads SGHTA; CDR2 reads FQGNSA. In DNA form, the CDR3 reads TGTGCCAGCAGTCCACGGACAGGGGGGGGAGAGACCCAGTACTTC. Translation: CASSPRTGGGETQYF. Based on the CDR3 plus reference TRBV7-2 and TRBJ2-5, the full variable domain is GAGVSQSPSNKVTEKGKDVELRCDPISGHTALYWYRQSLGQGLEFLIYFQGNSAPDKSGLPSDRFSAERTGGSVSTLTIQRTQQEDSAVYLCASSPRTGGGETQYFGPGTRLLVL.

This sequence joins TRBV6-5 and TRBJ2-5, with TRBD1 identical over 8 bases. Trimming cost V 5 bases and J 9 bases; bases outside gene matches: 2. This CDR3 is 11 amino acids long. Per the germline V gene, CDR1 is MNHEY and CDR2 is SVGAGI. The CDR3 sequence: CASSQGAAQYF. CDR3 coding DNA: TGTGCCAGCAGTCAGGGGGCGGCCCAGTACTTC.

This clonotype appeared a few times. This chain joins TRBV5-1 and TRBJ2-3, with a tentative D call TRBD1 (6 bases). Trimming removed 6 bases from V and 0 bases from J, with 17 bases in between. Looked up from germline, CDR1 is SGHRS and CDR2 is YFSETQ. CDR3 size: 16 residues. CDR3 in amino acids: CASTAGASRSTDTQYF. The CDR3 coding sequence is TGCGCCAGCACGGCAGGGGCTTCTCGGAGCACAGATACGCAGTATTTT.

As to this clonotype: Since a much larger clone is just one base distant, this may be a read error. The genes are TRBV14 and TRBJ2-5; TRBD2 might be the D (5 bases). Germline CDR1 is SGHDN and CDR2 is FVKESK. The CDR3 is made up of 18 amino acids. Trimming shortened V by 3 bases and J by 2 bases, and 22 bases separated the two germline ends. Written as DNA, the CDR3 is TGTGCCAGCAGCCAGGTGGGAATGACTTGGACTGAACAAGAGACCCAGTACTTC. Protein product: CASSQVGMTWTEQETQYF.

This clonotype was counted at least ten times. J is TRBJ1-5 and V is TRBV6-1, with D uncertain. The CDR3 has 13 residues. V gave up 11 bases and J gave up 0 bases, with 11 bases separating them. The V gene's germline CDR1 is MNHNS and CDR2 SASEGT. Here the CDR3 reads CAGAVDSNQPQHF. CDR3 nucleotides: TGTGCCGGAGCAGTCGATAGCAATCAGCCCCAGCATTTT.

This clonotype was seen many times. This sequence joins TRBV20-1 and TRBJ2-3; 12 bases fit TRBD2. The CDR3 has 19 residues. Germline V CDR1 and CDR2: DFQATT, SNEGSKA (reference sequence). V dropped 2 bases and J dropped 4; count of bases not matched to a gene: 16. The CDR3 sequence is CSARPYGASGRGGADTQYF. The CDR3 bases are TGCAGTGCTAGACCATACGGGGCTAGCGGGAGGGGCGGAGCAGATACGCAGTATTTT.

The sample holds many counts of this clonotype. V is TRBV20-1 and J is TRBJ2-1; D may correspond to TRBD1 or TRBD2 (6 bases each). The V and J ends lost 6 bases and 0 bases respectively, with 15 bases between them. The length of the CDR3 is 15 residues. CDR1 and CDR2 from the germline V gene are DFQATT and SNEGSKA (reference sequence). The CDR3 loop reads CSAPPGASSYNEQFF. In nucleotides, the CDR3 is TGCAGTGCCCCCCCGGGGGCGAGCTCCTACAATGAGCAGTTCTTC.